This TCR beta chain was retrieved from a study of human T cells and chemical hapten exposure. TCRdb redid the calling of the RACE reads with MiXCR, one entry per CDR3 protein. The table shows about 90,000 distinct CDR3 sequences, with 6.5% to 10% occurring only once. This clonotype was counted a few times. Sample time point: pre-sensitization, week 0. The treatment denotes: therapeutic diphenylcyclopropenone sensitization with weekly scalp DPC. The CDR3 loop spans 12 amino acids. V was pared by 6 bases and J by 5 bases, with 10 bases between. This sample comprised whole blood, obtained in connection with sensitization to the hapten diphenylcyclopropenone (DPC). The gene calls are TRBV12-3 or TRBV12-4 and TRBJ1-1; D not certain. This receptor was obtained from a man aged 40-49 years with alopecia areata. Some clones in this sample may be carry-over from other donors' samples. The CDR3 region is CASSPIGTEAFF. CDR3 coding DNA: TGTGCCAGCAGCCCGATTGGAACTGAAGCTTTCTTT.